The clone carrying this T cell receptor (beta chain) was observed a handful of times. The antigen is undetermined. TCRdb ran MiXCR on the 5' RACE reads and lists one entry per CDR3 protein. The data hold around 230,000 distinct CDR3 sequences, with approximately 8% observed a single time. J was trimmed by 5 bases and V by 4 bases; bases with no gene match: 9. CDR3 size: 15 residues. CDR1 SGHDT and CDR2 YYEEEE come from the germline V gene. This entry comes from a study of CD8 T cells in ankylosing spondylitis. Study conclusions and caveats: There was reportedly significant enrichment of clones that were disease-linked in matched ankylosing spondylitis synovial fluid. Within peripheral blood, clones linked to disease were CD8+ and relatively rare. Certain motif variants had earlier been reported in reactive arthritis synovial fluid and blood.

This TCR came from a female donor with ankylosing spondylitis or in good health (not recorded which). This chain links TRBV5-6 with TRBJ2-1, with 7 bases identical to TRBD1. Sequenced sample: blood, either unsorted or a sorted T cell fraction (not recorded which). CDR3 DNA sequence: TGTGCCAGCAGCCCGACAGGGCGCGCCCACAATGAGCAGTTCTTC. Its protein product is CASSPTGRAHNEQFF.